Each of the 26 T cell receptor beta chains below was sequenced from the same sample in a study of neurological immune-mediated disorders. TCRdb redid the calling of the 5' RACE reads with MiXCR, one entry per CDR3 protein. Here the sample spans fewer than 40,000 distinct CDR3 sequences, around 4.8% being singletons. The specimen was CD4+ T cells from blood. Receptor source: a man aged 18 to 35 in good health.

The J gene is TRBJ1-2, the V gene TRBV12-3 or TRBV12-4, with D possibly matching TRBD1 (6 bases). Trimming cost V 1 base and J 3 bases, with 12 bases left between them. This CDR3 has 15 amino acids. The CDR3 sequence is CASSLDPGDDYGYTF. CDR3 nucleotides: TGTGCCAGCAGTTTAGATCCAGGGGACGACTATGGCTACACCTTC.

This clonotype was seen many times. The chain employs TRBV5-1 and TRBJ2-7; a weak D match, TRBD1 (6 bases). The CDR3 length is 14 residues. Trimming shortened V by 4 bases and J by 4 bases, and 15 bases separated the two germline ends. The germline V gene has CDR1 SGHRS and CDR2 YFSETQ. The CDR3 DNA follows: TGCGCCAGCAGCCTAGGACAGCTTCTGTACGAGCAGTACTTC. Its translation is CASSLGQLLYEQYF.

This clonotype occurred many times. The gene calls are TRBV6-6 and TRBJ1-6; D possibly corresponds to TRBD1 (6 bases). Germline loops: CDR1 MNHNY, CDR2 SVGAGI (reference sequence). Trimming took 6 bases from V and 5 from J, leaving 11 bases between them. This CDR3 region has 14 residues. Here the CDR3 reads CASRRDINNSPLHF. For the CDR3, the DNA is TGTGCCAGCAGACGGGACATTAATAATTCACCCCTCCACTTT.

This clonotype was counted at least ten times. The CDR3 is CSVGRPEETQYF. CDR3 coding DNA: TGCAGCGTTGGAAGGCCTGAAGAGACCCAGTACTTC. This chain connects TRBV29-1 to TRBJ2-5, with D unclear. Germline CDR1 SQVTM, CDR2 ANQGSEA. This CDR3 has 12 amino acids. Trimming took 4 bases from V and 3 from J, leaving 9 bases between them.

This clonotype has at least ten counts. The chain carries TRBV3-1 and TRBJ1-1, with a weak D call TRBD1 (5 bases). The CDR3 covers 15 residues. Germline V gene data show CDR1 as LGHDT and CDR2 as YNNKEL (reference sequence). V lost 1 base and J 2 bases, leaving 11 bases between the germline ends. CDR3 in DNA: TGTGCCAGCAGCCAAGTCGGGGGACCTAACACTGAAGCTTTCTTT. It codes for CASSQVGGPNTEAFF.

This clonotype was seen repeatedly, ten times or more. This chain connects TRBV29-1 to TRBJ1-1; 10 bases are a match to TRBD1. CDR1 is SQVTM, CDR2 ANQGSEA, per germline. This CDR3 spans 13 amino acids. Germline trimming cut 4 bases from V and 1 base from J; bases unmatched to any gene: 0. CDR3 sequence: CSVGDRGNTEAFF. The CDR3 region has the DNA TGCAGCGTTGGGGACAGGGGGAACACTGAAGCTTTCTTT.

There are many counts of this clonotype. This rearrangement joins TRBV7-2 to TRBJ1-3; tentatively, D is TRBD1 (5 bases). Germline CDR1 reads SGHTA; CDR2 reads FQGNSA. V lost 5 bases and J lost 4, with 18 bases in between. The CDR3 totals 16 residues. CDR3 DNA: TGTGCCAGCAGCCGCGGGACTCCCGACCTCGGAAACACCATATATTTT. Its protein is CASSRGTPDLGNTIYF.

The table lists this clonotype with many counts. J is TRBJ1-5 and V is TRBV18; D is unresolved. This CDR3 has 15 amino acids. Germline V gene lookup returns CDR1 KGHSH and CDR2 LQKENI. V was shortened by 3 bases and J by 0 bases, with 9 bases between the two germline ends. DNA of the CDR3: TGTGCCAGCTCACCCCTCGGAAATAGCAATCAGCCCCAGCATTTT. Protein sequence: CASSPLGNSNQPQHF.

This clonotype was observed many times. The chain employs TRBV29-1 and TRBJ2-7; D call uncertain. With 4 bases removed from V and 2 bases from J, the gap between germline ends came to 9 bases. The CDR3 contains 12 residues. Per the germline V gene, CDR1 is SQVTM and CDR2 is ANQGSEA. CDR3 amino acids: CSVASQPYEQYF. The CDR3 DNA is TGCAGCGTTGCCTCCCAGCCCTACGAGCAGTACTTC.

This clonotype was picked up many times. The chain has TRBV2 and TRBJ2-7, with 10 bases fitting TRBD1. Germline values: CDR1 SNHLY, CDR2 FYNNEI. With V trimmed by 6 bases and J by 4 bases, 12 bases remained unmatched. This CDR3 has 16 residues. CDR3 loop: CASRRTGTGVEYEQYF. The CDR3 DNA reads as TGTGCCAGCAGGCGCACTGGGACAGGGGTGGAGTACGAGCAGTACTTC.

At least ten counts were recorded for this clonotype. The chain carries TRBV5-1 and TRBJ2-2; 10 bases line up with TRBD1. The CDR3 covers 14 residues. With V trimmed by 5 bases and J by 4 bases, 2 bases remained unmatched. Looked up from germline, CDR1 is SGHRS and CDR2 is YFSETQ. CDR3 region: CASRRTGGTGELFF. Written as DNA, the CDR3 is TGCGCCAGCAGACGGACAGGGGGCACCGGGGAGCTGTTTTTT.

This clonotype was seen many times. The chain couples TRBV20-1 to TRBJ1-2, with 7 bases matching TRBD1. There are 13 residues in the CDR3. Germline V gene lookup returns CDR1 DFQATT and CDR2 SNEGSKA (reference sequence). V was pared by 6 bases and J by 2 bases, with 6 bases of the junction left unmatched. CDR3 coding DNA: TGCAGTGCCGGGACAGCCGGAAACTATGGCTACACCTTC. It yields the protein CSAGTAGNYGYTF.

This clonotype showed up many times. The J gene is TRBJ1-5, the V gene TRBV20-1; D call uncertain. Germline lookup yields CDR1 DFQATT and CDR2 SNEGSKA (reference sequence). V was pared by 2 bases and J by 5 bases, with 13 bases between. The CDR3 has 14 amino acids. The CDR3, as DNA: TGCAGTGCTAGAAAGGGCCAGTGGGATCAGCCCCAGCATTTT. It specifies CSARKGQWDQPQHF.

This clonotype was recorded many times. The genes are TRBV4-2 and TRBJ2-2, with D uncertain. CDR3 length: 15 residues. From germline, CDR1 is LGHNA and CDR2 YNFKEQ. V dropped 4 bases and J dropped 6 bases, with 15 bases sitting between them. The CDR3 loop is CASSLTTGLPGELFF. Here the CDR3 DNA reads TGTGCCAGCAGCCTAACTACCGGCCTGCCCGGGGAGCTGTTTTTT.

The sample holds many counts of this clonotype. V and J are TRBV5-1 and TRBJ2-1; D is perhaps TRBD1 (6 bases). There are 12 residues in the CDR3. Germline CDR1 and CDR2: SGHRS and YFSETQ. V was clipped by 4 bases and J by 8 bases, with 10 bases between them. CDR3 DNA sequence: TGCGCCAGCAGCCGAGGGGGTGATGAGCAGTTCTTC. Protein product: CASSRGGDEQFF.

The sample holds many counts of this clonotype. The V call is TRBV24-1, the J call TRBJ2-1; tentative D call: TRBD2 (6 bases). The CDR3 contains 11 residues. Germline V CDR1 and CDR2: KGHDR, SFDVKD. The V gene lost 12 bases and the J gene lost 1 base, with 6 bases spanning the gap. In DNA form, the CDR3 reads TGTGCCGCGGGGTCCTACAATGAGCAGTTCTTC. Residues: CAAGSYNEQFF.

The table lists this clonotype with many counts. The CDR3 DNA sequence: TGTGCCAGCTCCCACACGAGGGACACTGAAGCTTTCTTT. As protein: CASSHTRDTEAFF. The chain joins TRBV18 to TRBJ1-1; D remains ambiguous. The V end was cut by 6 bases, the J end by 3 bases, with 11 bases between. The germline V gene encodes CDR1 KGHSH and CDR2 LQKENI. The CDR3 totals 13 residues. The complete variable domain, with remaining parts taken from reference TRBV18 and TRBJ1-1, reads NAGVMQNPRHLVRRRGQEARLRCSPMKGHSHVYWYRQLPEEGLKFMVYLQKENIIDESGMPKERFSAEFPKEGPSILRIQQVVRGDSAAYFCASSHTRDTEAFFGQGTRLTVV.

This clonotype was seen ten or more times. The rearrangement links TRBV18 to TRBJ1-1; D is perhaps TRBD1 (5 bases). The CDR3 covers 15 residues. The V end lost 0 bases, the J end lost 1 base, and 9 bases lay between the germline ends. The germline gives CDR1 KGHSH, CDR2 LQKENI. The CDR3 DNA follows: TGTGCCAGCTCACCACCTACCAGGGCGAACACTGAAGCTTTCTTT. Translation gives CASSPPTRANTEAFF.

This clonotype was seen repeatedly, ten times or more. This chain joins TRBV7-2 and TRBJ1-4; D is undetermined. Trimming took off 2 bases at V and 3 bases at J, with 4 bases between the two ends. The CDR3 runs to 13 residues. Germline lookup yields CDR1 SGHTA and CDR2 FQGNSA. The chain's CDR3 is CASSLSANEKLFF. DNA for the CDR3: TGTGCCAGCAGCTTAAGTGCTAATGAAAAACTGTTTTTT.

In its sample, this clonotype was seen many times. The V and J genes are TRBV5-1 and TRBJ2-2, with D tentatively TRBD2 (5 bases). The CDR3 contains 15 residues. Germline V CDR1 and CDR2: SGHRS, YFSETQ. Trimming took 1 base from V and 1 from J, leaving 8 bases between them. The CDR3 nucleotides are TGCGCCAGCAGCTTGATTGAGGGGAACACCGGGGAGCTGTTTTTT. This sequence encodes CASSLIEGNTGELFF. The complete variable domain, with remaining parts taken from reference TRBV5-1 and TRBJ2-2, reads KAGVTQTPRYLIKTRGQQVTLSCSPISGHRSVSWYQQTPGQGLQFLFEYFSETQRNKGNFPGRFSGRQFSNSRSEMNVSTLELGDSALYLCASSLIEGNTGELFFGEGSRLTVL.

This clonotype appeared many times. The J gene is TRBJ1-6, the V gene TRBV27, with D possibly TRBD1 on 6 matching bases. Germline loops: CDR1 MNHEY, CDR2 SMNVEV (reference sequence). The CDR3 covers 15 residues. V gave up 4 bases and J gave up 6 bases, with 13 bases separating them. This CDR3 is CASSSGQKGNSPLHF. DNA for the CDR3: TGTGCCAGCAGTTCCGGACAGAAGGGTAATTCACCCCTCCACTTT.

This clonotype showed up many times. The gene calls are TRBV6-6 and TRBJ1-6; D is ambiguous. CDR1 MNHNY and CDR2 SVGAGI come from the germline V gene (reference sequence). Trimming left V 0 bases short and J 5 bases short, with 8 bases between. The CDR3 extends over 15 amino acids. The CDR3 loop reads CASSYSRPNNSPLHF. The CDR3 DNA reads TGTGCCAGCAGTTACTCGAGACCAAATAATTCACCCCTCCACTTT.

This clonotype was seen repeatedly, ten times or more. The chain couples TRBV10-3 to TRBJ1-2; the D gene is possibly TRBD1 (5 bases). The V gene lost 6 bases and the J gene lost 2 bases, with 10 bases spanning the gap. The CDR3 is made up of 13 amino acids. Germline CDR1 is ENHRY and CDR2 is SYGVKD. In nucleotides, the CDR3 is TGTGCCATCAGACTACAGGAAAACTATGGCTACACCTTC. As protein: CAIRLQENYGYTF.

This clonotype was counted ten times or more. The chain has TRBV5-1 and TRBJ2-5; D is perhaps TRBD2 (5 bases). CDR1 and CDR2 (germline): SGHRS, YFSETQ. The CDR3 is made up of 13 amino acids. V was trimmed by 0 bases and J by 5 bases, leaving 8 bases between them. The chain's CDR3 is CASSLAGVETQYF. The CDR3 region has the DNA TGCGCCAGCAGCTTGGCCGGGGTGGAGACCCAGTACTTC.

This chain joins TRBV30 and TRBJ1-1; D is uncertain. The CDR3 contains 12 residues. In germline, CDR1 is GTSNPN, CDR2 SVGIG (reference sequence). This CDR3 is CAASRELVEAFF. In DNA, the CDR3 is TGTGCGGCGAGTCGGGAGCTTGTTGAAGCTTTCTTT.

This clonotype has a count of ten or more. V and J are TRBV7-9 and TRBJ1-6, with TRBD1 identical over 7 bases. The CDR3 is 16 amino acids. CDR1 and CDR2 from the germline V gene are SEHNR and FQNEAQ (reference sequence). V shed 5 bases, J shed 9 bases, and the junction held 13 bases outside the gene matches. The CDR3 sequence is CASSPNRGPGGSPLHF. CDR3 DNA sequence: TGTGCCAGCAGCCCCAACAGGGGCCCGGGGGGTTCACCCCTCCACTTT.